This T cell receptor beta chain was identified in a study of blood T cells in healthy people across ages. Findings and caveats of the study: Diversity of TCR beta correlated strongly with naive T cell percentage. Long-lived donors had more naive CD4+ cells and higher diversity than aged donors.

V gave up 1 base and J gave up 9 bases, with 10 bases separating them. Germline V gene sequence: CDR1 SGHTA, CDR2 FQGTGA. This CDR3 has 14 amino acids. A second PCR, run for 7 to 11 cycles, used a sample-barcoded 5' primer plus a J-beta primer mix. All cDNA molecules were each tagged by a template-switch adaptor with 12 random nucleotides. TCRdb processed the 5' RACE reads anew with MiXCR; each CDR3 protein has one entry. The sample carries about 830,000 distinct CDR3 sequences, roughly 60% recorded once. As to this clonotype: Its target is unknown.

At least 6 micrograms of total RNA were extracted per sample. Sequenced sample: blood. The chain is built from TRBV7-3 and TRBJ1-6; D not certain. The clonotype was recovered from a man between 25 and 39 years old in good health. The CDR3 nucleotides read TGTGCCAGCAGCTTAAAGGGAGAAGCTTCACCCCTCCACTTT. It encodes CASSLKGEASPLHF.